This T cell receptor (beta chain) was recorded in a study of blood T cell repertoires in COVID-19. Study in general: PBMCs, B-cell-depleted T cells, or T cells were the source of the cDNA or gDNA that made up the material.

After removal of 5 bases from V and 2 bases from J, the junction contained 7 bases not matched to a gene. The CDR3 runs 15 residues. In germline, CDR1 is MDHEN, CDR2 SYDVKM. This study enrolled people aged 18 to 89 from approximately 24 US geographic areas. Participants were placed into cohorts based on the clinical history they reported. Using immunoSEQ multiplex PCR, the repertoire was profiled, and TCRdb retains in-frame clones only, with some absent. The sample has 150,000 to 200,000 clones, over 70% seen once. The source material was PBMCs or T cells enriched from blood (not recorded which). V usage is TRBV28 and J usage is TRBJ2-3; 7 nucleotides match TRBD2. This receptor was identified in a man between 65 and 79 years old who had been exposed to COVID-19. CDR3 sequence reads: CASSPQGLHTDTQYF. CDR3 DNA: TGTGCCAGCAGTCCGCAGGGACTACACACAGATACGCAGTATTTT. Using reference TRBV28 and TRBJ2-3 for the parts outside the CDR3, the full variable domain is DVKVTQSSRYLVKRTGEKVFLECVQDMDHENMFWYRQDPGLGLRLIYFSYDVKMKEKGDIPEGYSVSREKKERFSLILESASTNQTSMYLCASSPQGLHTDTQYFGPGTRLTVL.